This TCR beta chain originates from a study of T cells in Graves' hyperthyroidism and ophthalmopathy. Study results and limitations: Through a model of 13 V-J features, ophthalmopathy was separated from stable hyperthyroidism.

Deletions cut 4 bases from V and 2 bases from J, with 15 bases between. The germline gives CDR1 MNHEY, CDR2 SMNVEV (reference sequence). The CDR3 is 16 residues long. This clonotype appeared many times. Its antigen is not known. RNA transcripts served as the template for amplifying TCR beta CDR3 regions. Using the HTBI primer set, a first-round RT-PCR was run on the TCR CDR3. MiXCR was run by TCRdb on the multiplex PCR reads, yielding one entry per CDR3 protein. The sample records around 290,000 distinct CDR3 sequences, around 15% being singletons. Specimen: blood. The source is a woman aged 60-75 years with Graves' ophthalmopathy. The J gene is TRBJ1-5, the V gene TRBV27; D possibly corresponds to TRBD1 (5 bases). This CDR3 is CASSSLQGLGNQPQHF. For the CDR3, the DNA is TGTGCCAGCAGTTCCCTCCAGGGTCTCGGCAATCAGCCCCAGCATTTT.